Here is one TCR beta chain with its context. The data derive from a study of monozygotic twins with cystic fibrosis. Clones were sequenced by immunoSEQ multiplex PCR, and TCRdb holds only the in-frame ones, with some missing. Of around 15,000 clones in the sample, 80% to 90% were seen once. CDR1 MDHEN and CDR2 SYDVKM come from the germline V gene. Deletions cut 4 bases from V and 10 bases from J, with 20 bases between. This CDR3 is 15 amino acids long. The sample was blood. The chain couples TRBV28 to TRBJ2-1; possibly TRBD2 for D (6 bases). The TCR was taken from a boy between 10 and 17 years old with cystic fibrosis. The CDR3 coding sequence is TGTGCCAGCAGTTACGTTGGGGACTCTCGTCGGGAGCAGTTCTTC. Its translation is CASSYVGDSRREQFF.